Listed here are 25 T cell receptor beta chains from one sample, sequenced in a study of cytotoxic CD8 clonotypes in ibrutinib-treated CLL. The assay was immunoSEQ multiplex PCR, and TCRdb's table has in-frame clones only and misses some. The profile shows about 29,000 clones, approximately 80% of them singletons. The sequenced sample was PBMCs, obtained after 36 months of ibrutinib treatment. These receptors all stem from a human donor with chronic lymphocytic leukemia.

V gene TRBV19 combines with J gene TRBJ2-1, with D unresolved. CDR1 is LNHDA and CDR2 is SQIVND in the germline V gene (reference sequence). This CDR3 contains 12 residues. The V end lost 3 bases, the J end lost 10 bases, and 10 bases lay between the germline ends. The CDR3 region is CASSMGLREQFF. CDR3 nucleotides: TGTGCCAGTAGTATGGGCTTAAGGGAGCAGTTCTTC. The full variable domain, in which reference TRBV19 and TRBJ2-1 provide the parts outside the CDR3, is DGGITQSPKYLFRKEGQNVTLSCEQNLNHDAMYWYRQDPGQGLRLIYYSQIVNDFQKGDIAEGYSVSREKKESFPLTVTSAQKNPTAFYLCASSMGLREQFFGPGTRLTVL.

CDR3 coding DNA: TGTGCCAGCAGTGCTACAGGCTCTGGGGCCAACGTCCTGACTTTC. Translated, it gives CASSATGSGANVLTF. V is TRBV28 and J is TRBJ2-6; a weak D match, TRBD1 (5 bases). From germline, CDR1 is MDHEN and CDR2 SYDVKM. V was trimmed by 5 bases and J by 0 bases, leaving 8 bases between them. The CDR3 runs 15 residues.

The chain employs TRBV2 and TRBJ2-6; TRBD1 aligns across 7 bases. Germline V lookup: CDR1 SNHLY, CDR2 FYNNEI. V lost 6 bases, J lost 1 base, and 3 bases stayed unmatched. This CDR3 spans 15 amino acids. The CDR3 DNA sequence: TGTGCCAGCAGCAAGGACAGGTCTGGGGCCAACGTCCTGACTTTC. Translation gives CASSKDRSGANVLTF. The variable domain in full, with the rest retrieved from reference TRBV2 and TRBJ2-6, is EPEVTQTPSHQVTQMGQEVILRCVPISNHLYFYWYRQILGQKVEFLVSFYNNEISEKSEIFDDQFSVERPDGSNFTLKIRSTKLEDSAMYFCASSKDRSGANVLTFGAGSRLTVL.

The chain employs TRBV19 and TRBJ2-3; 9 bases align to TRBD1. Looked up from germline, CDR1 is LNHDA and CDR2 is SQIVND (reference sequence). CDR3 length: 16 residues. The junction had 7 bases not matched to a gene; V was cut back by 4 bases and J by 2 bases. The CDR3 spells CASSSQGQGFTDTQYF. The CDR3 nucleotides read TGTGCCAGTAGTAGCCAGGGACAGGGATTCACAGATACGCAGTATTTT.

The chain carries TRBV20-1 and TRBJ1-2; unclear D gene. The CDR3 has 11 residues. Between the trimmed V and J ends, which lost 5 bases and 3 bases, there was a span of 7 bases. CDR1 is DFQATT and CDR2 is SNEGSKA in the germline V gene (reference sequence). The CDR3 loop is CSARADYGYTF. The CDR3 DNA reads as TGCAGTGCTCGGGCGGACTATGGCTACACCTTC.

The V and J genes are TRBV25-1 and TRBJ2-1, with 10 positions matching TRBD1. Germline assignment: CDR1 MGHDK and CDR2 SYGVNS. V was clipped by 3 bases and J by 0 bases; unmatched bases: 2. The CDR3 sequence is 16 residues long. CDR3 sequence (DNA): TGTGCCAGCAGTGATCGGGACAGGGGCTCCTACAATGAGCAGTTCTTC. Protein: CASSDRDRGSYNEQFF. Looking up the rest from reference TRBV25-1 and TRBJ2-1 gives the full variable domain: EADIYQTPRYLVIGTGKKITLECSQTMGHDKMYWYQQDPGMELHLIHYSYGVNSTEKGDLSSESTVSRIRTEHFPLTLESARPSHTSQYLCASSDRDRGSYNEQFFGPGTRLTVL.

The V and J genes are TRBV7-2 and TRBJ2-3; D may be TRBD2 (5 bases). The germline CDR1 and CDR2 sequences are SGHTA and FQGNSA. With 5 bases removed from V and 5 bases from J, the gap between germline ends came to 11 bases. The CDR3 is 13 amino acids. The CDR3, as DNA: TGTGCCAGCAGCCCGGATCGGGGAGATACGCAGTATTTT. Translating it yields CASSPDRGDTQYF.

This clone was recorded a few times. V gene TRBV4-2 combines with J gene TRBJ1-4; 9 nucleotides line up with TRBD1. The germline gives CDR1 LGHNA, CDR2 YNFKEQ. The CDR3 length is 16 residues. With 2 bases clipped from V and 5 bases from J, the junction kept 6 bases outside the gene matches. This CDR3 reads CASSQLEGQGNEKLFF. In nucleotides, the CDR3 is TGTGCCAGCAGCCAACTGGAAGGACAGGGGAATGAAAAACTGTTTTTT.

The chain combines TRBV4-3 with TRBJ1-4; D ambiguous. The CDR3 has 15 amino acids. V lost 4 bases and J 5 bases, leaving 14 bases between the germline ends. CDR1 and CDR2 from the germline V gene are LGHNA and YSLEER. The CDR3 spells CASSRRGGVNEKLFF. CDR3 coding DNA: TGCGCCAGCAGCCGCCGAGGCGGGGTGAATGAAAAACTGTTTTTT.

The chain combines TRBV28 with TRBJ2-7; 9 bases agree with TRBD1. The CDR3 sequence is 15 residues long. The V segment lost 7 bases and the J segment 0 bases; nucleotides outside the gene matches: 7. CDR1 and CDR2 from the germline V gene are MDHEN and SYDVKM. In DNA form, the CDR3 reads TGTGCCAGCACCCCGGGGACAGGGAGCTCCTACGAGCAGTACTTC. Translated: CASTPGTGSSYEQYF.

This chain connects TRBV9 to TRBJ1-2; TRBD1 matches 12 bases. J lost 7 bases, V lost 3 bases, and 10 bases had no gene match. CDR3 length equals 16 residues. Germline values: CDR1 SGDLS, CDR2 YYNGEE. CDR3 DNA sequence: TGTGCCAGCAGCGACGGGGGACAGGGGGCGTTTGGTGGCTACACCTTC. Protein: CASSDGGQGAFGGYTF. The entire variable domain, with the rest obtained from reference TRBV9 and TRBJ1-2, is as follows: DSGVTQTPKHLITATGQRVTLRCSPRSGDLSVYWYQQSLDQGLQFLIQYYNGEERAKGNILERFSAQQFPDLHSELNLSSLELGDSALYFCASSDGGQGAFGGYTFGSGTRLTVV.

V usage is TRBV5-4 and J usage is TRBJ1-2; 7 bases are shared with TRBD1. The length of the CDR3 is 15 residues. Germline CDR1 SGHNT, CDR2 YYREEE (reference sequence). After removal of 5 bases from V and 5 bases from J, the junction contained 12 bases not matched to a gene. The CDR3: CASSYQTGAAYGYTF. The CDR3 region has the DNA TGTGCCAGCAGTTACCAAACAGGGGCCGCATATGGCTACACCTTC. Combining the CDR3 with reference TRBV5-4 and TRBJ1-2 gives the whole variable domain ETGVTQSPTHLIKTRGQQVTLRCSSQSGHNTVSWYQQALGQGPQFIFQYYREEENGRGNFPPRFSGLQFPNYSSELNVNALELDDSALYLCASSYQTGAAYGYTFGSGTRLTVV.

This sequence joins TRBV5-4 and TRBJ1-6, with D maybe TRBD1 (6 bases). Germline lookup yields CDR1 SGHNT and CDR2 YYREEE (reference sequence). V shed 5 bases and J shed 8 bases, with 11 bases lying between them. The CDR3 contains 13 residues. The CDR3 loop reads CASSPDRDSPLHF. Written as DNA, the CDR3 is TGTGCCAGCAGTCCGGACAGAGATTCACCCCTCCACTTT. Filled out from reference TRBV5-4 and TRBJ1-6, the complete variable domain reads ETGVTQSPTHLIKTRGQQVTLRCSSQSGHNTVSWYQQALGQGPQFIFQYYREEENGRGNFPPRFSGLQFPNYSSELNVNALELDDSALYLCASSPDRDSPLHFGNGTRLTVT.

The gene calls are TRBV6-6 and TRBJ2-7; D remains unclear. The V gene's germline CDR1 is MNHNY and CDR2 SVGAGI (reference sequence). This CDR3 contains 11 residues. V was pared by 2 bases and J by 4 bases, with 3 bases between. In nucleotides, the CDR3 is TGTGCCAGCAGTTACGAGTACGAGCAGTACTTC. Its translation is CASSYEYEQYF.

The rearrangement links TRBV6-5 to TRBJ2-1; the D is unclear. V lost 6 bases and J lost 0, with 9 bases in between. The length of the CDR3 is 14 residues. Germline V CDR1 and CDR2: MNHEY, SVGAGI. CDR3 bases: TGTGCCAGCAGCGTTGAGAGCTCCTACAATGAGCAGTTCTTC. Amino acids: CASSVESSYNEQFF.

The CDR3 nucleotides are TGTGCCAGCAGTCTGGGACAGGGGACGGAAGCTTTCTTT. This gives the protein CASSLGQGTEAFF. The chain has TRBV6-5 and TRBJ1-1; 10 bases fit TRBD1. The CDR3 is 13 amino acids. With 5 bases clipped from V and 8 bases from J, the junction kept 5 bases outside the gene matches. Germline CDR1 MNHEY, CDR2 SVGAGI.

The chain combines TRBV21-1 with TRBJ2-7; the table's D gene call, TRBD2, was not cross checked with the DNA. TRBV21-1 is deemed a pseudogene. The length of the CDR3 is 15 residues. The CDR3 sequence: CASSKLWRGPYEQYF. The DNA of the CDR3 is TGTGCCAGCAGCAAACTTTGGCGGGGCCCCTACGAGCAGTACTTC.

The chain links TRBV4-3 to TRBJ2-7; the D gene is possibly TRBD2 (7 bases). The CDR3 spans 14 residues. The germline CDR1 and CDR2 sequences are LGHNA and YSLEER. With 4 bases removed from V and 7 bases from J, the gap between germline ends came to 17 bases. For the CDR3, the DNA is TGCGCCAGCAGCCCGGGGGGCCCCGGAGGGGAGCAGTACTTC. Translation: CASSPGGPGGEQYF.

CDR3 DNA sequence: TGTGCCAGCAGCCCAGGGGGCACAGATACGCAGTATTTT. Residues: CASSPGGTDTQYF. V is TRBV9 and J is TRBJ2-3; D might be TRBD1 (6 bases). The ends were cut back, 4 bases at V and 1 base at J, with 7 bases in the middle. CDR1 SGDLS and CDR2 YYNGEE come from the germline V gene. CDR3 length: 13 residues.

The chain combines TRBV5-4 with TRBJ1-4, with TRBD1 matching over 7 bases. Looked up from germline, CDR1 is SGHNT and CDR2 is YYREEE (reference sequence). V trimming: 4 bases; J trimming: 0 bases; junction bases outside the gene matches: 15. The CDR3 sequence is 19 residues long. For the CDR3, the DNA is TGTGCCAGCAGCCCGCGGGGGGGGACAGACCCGGCAACTAATGAAAAACTGTTTTTT. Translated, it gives CASSPRGGTDPATNEKLFF. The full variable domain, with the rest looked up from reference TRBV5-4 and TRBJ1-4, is ETGVTQSPTHLIKTRGQQVTLRCSSQSGHNTVSWYQQALGQGPQFIFQYYREEENGRGNFPPRFSGLQFPNYSSELNVNALELDDSALYLCASSPRGGTDPATNEKLFFGSGTQLSVL.

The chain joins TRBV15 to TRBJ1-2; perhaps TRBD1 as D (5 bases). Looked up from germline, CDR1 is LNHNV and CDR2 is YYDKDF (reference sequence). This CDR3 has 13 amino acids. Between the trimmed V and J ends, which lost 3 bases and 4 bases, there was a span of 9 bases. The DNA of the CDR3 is TGTGCCACCAGCAGGGGGGAGGGCTATGGCTACACCTTC. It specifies CATSRGEGYGYTF.

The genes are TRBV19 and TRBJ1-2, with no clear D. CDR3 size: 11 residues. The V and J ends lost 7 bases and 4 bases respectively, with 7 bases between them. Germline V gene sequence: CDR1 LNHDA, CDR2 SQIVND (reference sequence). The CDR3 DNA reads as TGTGCCAGTAAGGAGGCCTATGGCTACACCTTC. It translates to CASKEAYGYTF.

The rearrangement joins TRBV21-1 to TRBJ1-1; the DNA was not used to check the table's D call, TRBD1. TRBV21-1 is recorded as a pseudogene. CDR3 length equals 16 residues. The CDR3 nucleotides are TGTGCCAGCAGCAAAAGTCCGGACAGAATGAACACTGAAGCTTTCTTT. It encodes CASSKSPDRMNTEAFF.

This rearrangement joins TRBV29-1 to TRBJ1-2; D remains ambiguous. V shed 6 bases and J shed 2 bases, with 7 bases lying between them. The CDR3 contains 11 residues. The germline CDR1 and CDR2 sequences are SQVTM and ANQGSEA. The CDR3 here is CSVLANYGYTF. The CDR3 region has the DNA TGCAGCGTCCTCGCGAACTATGGCTACACCTTC.

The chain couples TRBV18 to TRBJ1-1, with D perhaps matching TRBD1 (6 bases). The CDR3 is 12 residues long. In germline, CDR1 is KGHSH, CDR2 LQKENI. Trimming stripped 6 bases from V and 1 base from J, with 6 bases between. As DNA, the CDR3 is TGTGCCAGCTCGGGGGCGAACACTGAAGCTTTCTTT. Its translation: CASSGANTEAFF.